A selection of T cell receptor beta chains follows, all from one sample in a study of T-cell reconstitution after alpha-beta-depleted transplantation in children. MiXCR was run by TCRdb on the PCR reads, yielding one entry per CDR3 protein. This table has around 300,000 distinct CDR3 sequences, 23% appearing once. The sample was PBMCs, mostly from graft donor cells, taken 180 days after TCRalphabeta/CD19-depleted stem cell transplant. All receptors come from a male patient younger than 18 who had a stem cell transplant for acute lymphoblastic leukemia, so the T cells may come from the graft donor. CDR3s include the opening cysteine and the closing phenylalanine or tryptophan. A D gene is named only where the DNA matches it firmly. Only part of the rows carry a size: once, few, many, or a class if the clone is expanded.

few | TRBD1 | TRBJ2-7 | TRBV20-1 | CSASSTGTGYHEQYF | TGCAGTGCCTCCTCGACCGGGACAGGGTACCACGAGCAGTACTTC
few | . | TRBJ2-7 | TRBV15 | CATSRGVSEQYF | TGTGCCACCAGCAGAGGGGTGAGCGAGCAGTACTTC
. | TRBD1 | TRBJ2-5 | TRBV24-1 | CATSDSGQGLETQYF | TGTGCCACCAGTGATTCGGGACAGGGTTTAGAGACCCAGTACTTC
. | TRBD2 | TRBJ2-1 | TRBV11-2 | CASSLGVGLEGEGHNEQFF | TGTGCCAGCAGCCTTGGAGTGGGACTAGAGGGAGAGGGGCACAATGAGCAGTTCTTC
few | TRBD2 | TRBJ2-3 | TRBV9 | CASSVSIGLAGEYTQYF | TGTGCCAGCAGCGTATCGATAGGGCTAGCGGGAGAATATACGCAGTATTTT
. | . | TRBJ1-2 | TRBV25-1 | CASSDPSRYGYTF | TGTGCCAGCAGTGACCCATCGCGGTACGGCTACACCTTC
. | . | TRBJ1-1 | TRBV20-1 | CSARDYRAGDTEAFF | TGCAGTGCTAGAGATTACAGGGCTGGGGACACTGAAGCTTTCTTT
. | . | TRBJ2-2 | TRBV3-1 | CASSQDLGWRENTGELFF | TGTGCCAGCAGCCAAGATTTAGGGTGGCGGGAGAACACCGGGGAGCTGTTTTTT
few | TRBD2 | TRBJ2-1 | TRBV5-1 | CASTLGGNEQFF | TGCGCCAGCACCTTGGGGGGGAATGAGCAGTTCTTC
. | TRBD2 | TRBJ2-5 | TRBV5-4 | CASSLLSQREKTQYF | TGTGCCAGCAGCTTGTTATCCCAGCGGGAGAAGACCCAGTACTTC
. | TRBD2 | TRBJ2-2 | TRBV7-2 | CASKRETSGGGELFF | TGTGCCAGCAAGAGGGAAACTAGCGGCGGCGGGGAGCTGTTTTTT
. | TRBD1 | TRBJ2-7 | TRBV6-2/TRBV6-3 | CASSWYGTGKTYEQYF | TGTGCCAGCAGTTGGTATGGGACAGGGAAAACCTACGAGCAGTACTTC
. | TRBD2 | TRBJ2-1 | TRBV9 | CASSVVVGGIAGQFF | TGTGCCAGCAGCGTAGTTGTCGGGGGGATAGCTGGGCAGTTCTTC
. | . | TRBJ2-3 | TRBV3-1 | CASSQDGFSTDTQYF | TGTGCCAGCAGCCAAGATGGATTCAGCACAGATACGCAGTATTTT
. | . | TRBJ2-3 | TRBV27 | CASSLRRSGESTDTQYF | TGTGCCAGCAGTTTAAGGCGAAGCGGAGAAAGCACAGATACGCAGTATTTT
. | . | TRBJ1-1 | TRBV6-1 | CASRFGGMTEAFF | TGTGCCAGCAGGTTCGGGGGGATGACTGAAGCTTTCTTT
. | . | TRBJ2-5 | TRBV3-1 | CASSQALTYQETQYF | TGTGCCAGCAGCCAAGCGTTGACTTACCAAGAGACCCAGTACTTC
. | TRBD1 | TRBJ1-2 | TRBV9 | CASSVPDRGGYTF | TGTGCCAGCAGCGTACCGGACAGGGGTGGCTACACCTTC
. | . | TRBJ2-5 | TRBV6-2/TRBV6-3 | CASSYSEANQETQYF | TGTGCCAGCAGTTACAGTGAGGCCAACCAAGAGACCCAGTACTTC
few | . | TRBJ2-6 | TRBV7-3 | CASSSPGQGGNVLTF | TGTGCCAGCAGCTCGCCGGGACAAGGGGGCAACGTCCTGACTTTC
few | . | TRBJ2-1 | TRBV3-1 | CASSSREGPYNEQFF | TGTGCCAGCAGCTCCCGCGAGGGGCCATACAATGAGCAGTTCTTC
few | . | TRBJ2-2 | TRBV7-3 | CASSFNPGLNTGELFF | TGTGCCAGCAGCTTTAATCCGGGACTCAACACCGGGGAGCTGTTTTTT
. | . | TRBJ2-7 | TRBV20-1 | CSAEKTTSLPSYEQYF | TGCAGTGCGGAAAAGACCACTAGCCTACCCTCCTACGAGCAGTACTTC
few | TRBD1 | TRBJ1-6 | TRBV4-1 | CASSQYQLRDSAYEALHF | TGCGCCAGCAGCCAATACCAACTGCGGGACAGTGCTTACGAGGCCCTCCACTTT
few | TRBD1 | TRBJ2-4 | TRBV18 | CASSPLVRGAKNIQYF | TGTGCCAGCTCACCACTCGTCAGGGGGGCCAAAAACATTCAGTACTTC
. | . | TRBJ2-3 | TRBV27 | CASSLDGGTITDTQYF | TGTGCCAGCAGTTTAGACGGGGGTACCATCACAGATACGCAGTATTTT
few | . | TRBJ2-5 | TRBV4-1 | CASSQAPVGETQYF | TGCGCCAGCAGCCAAGCCCCAGTTGGAGAGACCCAGTACTTC
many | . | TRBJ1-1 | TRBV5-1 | CASSLGNRGANTEAFF | TGCGCCAGCAGCTTGGGAAATCGGGGGGCGAACACTGAAGCTTTCTTT
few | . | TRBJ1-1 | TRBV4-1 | CASSQVPGQNTEAFF | TGCGCCAGCAGCCAAGTGCCGGGACAGAACACTGAAGCTTTCTTT
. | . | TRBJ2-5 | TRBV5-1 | CASSPERAGETQYF | TGCGCCAGCAGCCCCGAGAGGGCGGGAGAGACCCAGTACTTC
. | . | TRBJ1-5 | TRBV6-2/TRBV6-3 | CASSPYREDQPQHF | TGTGCCAGCAGTCCTTACAGGGAAGATCAGCCCCAGCATTTT
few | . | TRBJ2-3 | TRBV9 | CASSVEVTDTQYF | TGTGCCAGCAGCGTAGAAGTCACAGATACGCAGTATTTT
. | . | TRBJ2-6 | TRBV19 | CASSIEASSGANVLTF | TGTGCCAGTAGTATAGAAGCTAGCTCTGGGGCCAACGTCCTGACTTTC
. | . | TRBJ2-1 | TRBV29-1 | CSVAKSSYNEQFF | TGCAGCGTTGCGAAGAGCTCCTACAATGAGCAGTTCTTC
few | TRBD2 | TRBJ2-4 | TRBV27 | CASSLTRTSGRVKYF | TGTGCCAGCAGTTTAACCCGGACTAGCGGGAGAGTCAAGTACTTC
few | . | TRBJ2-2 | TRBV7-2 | CASSLWGQDTGELFF | TGTGCCAGCAGCTTATGGGGGCAGGACACCGGGGAGCTGTTTTTT
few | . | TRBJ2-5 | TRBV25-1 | CASSEKERQTQYF | TGTGCCAGCAGTGAGAAGGAGAGGCAGACCCAGTACTTC
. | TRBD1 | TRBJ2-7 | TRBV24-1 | CATSRSGTGQYEQYF | TGTGCCACCAGTCGTTCCGGGACAGGGCAATACGAGCAGTACTTC
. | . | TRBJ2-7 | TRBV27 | CASSLGPSFYEQYF | TGTGCCAGCAGTTTAGGTCCCTCATTCTACGAGCAGTACTTC
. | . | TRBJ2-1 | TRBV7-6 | CASTQRGRTYNEQFF | TGTGCCAGCACCCAGAGGGGGAGGACCTACAATGAGCAGTTCTTC
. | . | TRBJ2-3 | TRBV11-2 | CASSYSPVFTDTQYF | TGTGCCAGCAGTTATAGTCCCGTTTTCACAGATACGCAGTATTTT
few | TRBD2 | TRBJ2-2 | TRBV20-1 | CCARSRLAGNTGELFF | TGCTGTGCTAGATCCCGACTAGCGGGAAACACCGGGGAGCTGTTTTTT
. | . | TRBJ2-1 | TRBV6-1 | CASSMSEYNEQFF | TGTGCCAGCAGTATGTCCGAGTACAATGAGCAGTTCTTC
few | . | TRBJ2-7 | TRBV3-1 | CASSPSLPSHEQYF | TGTGCCAGCAGCCCCAGTTTACCCTCGCACGAGCAGTACTTC
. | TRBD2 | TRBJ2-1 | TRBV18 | CASSPWASGGKNEQFF | TGTGCCAGCTCACCTTGGGCTAGCGGGGGGAAGAATGAGCAGTTCTTC
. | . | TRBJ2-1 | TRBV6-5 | CASSYSPGSYNEQFF | TGTGCCAGCAGTTACTCCCCGGGGTCCTACAATGAGCAGTTCTTC
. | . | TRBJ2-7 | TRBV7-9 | CASSLTHGTYEQYF | TGTGCCAGCAGCCTCACTCACGGGACTTACGAGCAGTACTTC
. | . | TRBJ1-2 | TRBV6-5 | CASSYPQDPSNYGYTF | TGTGCCAGCAGTTACCCCCAGGACCCCTCTAACTATGGCTACACCTTC
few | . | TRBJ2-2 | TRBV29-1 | CSVDVYGELFF | TGCAGCGTTGACGTGTACGGGGAGCTGTTTTTT
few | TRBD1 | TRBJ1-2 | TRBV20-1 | CSAKPGQGPRGYGYTF | TGCAGTGCTAAACCGGGACAGGGGCCGCGGGGCTATGGCTACACCTTC
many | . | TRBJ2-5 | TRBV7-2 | CASSLGISDSQETQYF | TGTGCCAGCAGCTTAGGGATTAGCGATTCCCAAGAGACCCAGTACTTC
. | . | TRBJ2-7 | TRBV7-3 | CASSRGPGQDYEQYF | TGTGCCAGCAGTCGAGGTCCGGGACAAGACTACGAGCAGTACTTC